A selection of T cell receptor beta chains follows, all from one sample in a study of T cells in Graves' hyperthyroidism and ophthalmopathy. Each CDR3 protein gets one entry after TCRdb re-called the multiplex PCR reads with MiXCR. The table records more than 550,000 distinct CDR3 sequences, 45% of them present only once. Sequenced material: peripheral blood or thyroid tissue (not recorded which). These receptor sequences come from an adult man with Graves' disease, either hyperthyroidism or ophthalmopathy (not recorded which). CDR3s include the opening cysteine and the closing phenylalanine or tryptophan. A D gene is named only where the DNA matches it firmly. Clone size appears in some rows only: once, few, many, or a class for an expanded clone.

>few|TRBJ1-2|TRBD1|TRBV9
TGTGCCAGCAGCTTGTGGACAGGGGTAGGATCGGATGGCTACACCTTC
CASSLWTGVGSDGYTF
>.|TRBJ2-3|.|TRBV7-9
TGTGCCAGCAGCTCCTGGAGCACAGATACGCAGTATTTT
CASSSWSTDTQYF
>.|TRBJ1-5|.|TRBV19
TGTGCCAGTAGTATAGAGACGAGGCTCAATCGGCCCCAGCATTTT
CASSIETRLNRPQHF
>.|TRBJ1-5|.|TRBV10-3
TGTGCCTGCAGTTACCGTAGCACCAGGAGCAATCAGCCCCAGCATTTT
CACSYRSTRSNQPQHF
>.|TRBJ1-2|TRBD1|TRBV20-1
TGCAGTGCTAGGGGGGACAGAACTCAGGGCTACACCTTC
CSARGDRTQGYTF
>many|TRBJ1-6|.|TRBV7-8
TGTGCCAGCAGCTTACCGCAGGGGCTGTATAATTCACCCCTCCACTTT
CASSLPQGLYNSPLHF
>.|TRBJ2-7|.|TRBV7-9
TGTGCCGGCAGCCCGTCACGGTCGGTCTCCTACGAGCAGTACTTC
CAGSPSRSVSYEQYF
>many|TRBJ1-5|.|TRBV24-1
TGTGCCACCAGTGGCGTTGGGGGACCCTGGGATCAGCCCCAGCATTTT
CATSGVGGPWDQPQHF
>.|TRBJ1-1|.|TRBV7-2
TGTGCCAGCAGCCAACTCCGGGACACCAACAAGAGGTCTGAAGCTTTCTTT
CASSQLRDTNKRSEAFF
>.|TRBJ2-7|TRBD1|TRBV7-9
TGTGCCAGCAGCCGCCGGGACAGGGAGAACGAGCAGTACTTC
CASSRRDRENEQYF
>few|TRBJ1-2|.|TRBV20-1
TGCAGTGCTAACAAAGAGGGGACCTATGGCTACACCTTC
CSANKEGTYGYTF
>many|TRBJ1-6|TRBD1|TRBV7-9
TGTGCCAGCAGCTTAGGGACAGGGGATAATTCACCCCTCCACTTT
CASSLGTGDNSPLHF
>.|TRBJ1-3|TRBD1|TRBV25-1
TGTGCCAGCAGTCCCCCGCAGGGGGGGTTTGGAAACACCATATATTTT
CASSPPQGGFGNTIYF
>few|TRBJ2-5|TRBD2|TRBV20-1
TGCAGTGCTCATATGAGCGGGAAAGAGACCCAGTACTTC
CSAHMSGKETQYF
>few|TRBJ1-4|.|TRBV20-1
TGCAGTGCTAGAGATCCCACAGGGCTCGGTGAAAAACTGTTTTTT
CSARDPTGLGEKLFF
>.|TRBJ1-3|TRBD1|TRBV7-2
TGTGCCAGCAGCTGGACAGGCACCTCTGGAAACACCATATATTTT
CASSWTGTSGNTIYF
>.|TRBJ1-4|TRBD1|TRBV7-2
TGTGCCAGCAGCCGGGGACAGTCGAAACTGTTTTTT
CASSRGQSKLFF
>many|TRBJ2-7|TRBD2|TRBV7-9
TGTGCCAGCAGCACCGGACTAGCGGAGGGGGAGCAGTACTTC
CASSTGLAEGEQYF
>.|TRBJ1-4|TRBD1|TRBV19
TGTGCCTCCTCGCGGGGGGGACAGGGCAATGAAAAACTGTTTTTT
CASSRGGQGNEKLFF
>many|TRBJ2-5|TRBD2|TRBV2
TGTGCCAGCAGGGCGACTAGCGGGGGGGCGGAGACCCAGTACTTC
CASRATSGGAETQYF
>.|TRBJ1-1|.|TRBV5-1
TGCGCCAGCAGCCAGATATTTGGATCTGAAGCTTTCTTT
CASSQIFGSEAFF
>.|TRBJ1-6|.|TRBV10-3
TGTGCCATCAGCACCCAAGGGGGTTCACCCCTCCACTTT
CAISTQGGSPLHF
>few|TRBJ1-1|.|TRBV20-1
TGCAGTGCTAGCTGGGGGGGGACGCGAGCTTTCTTT
CSASWGGTRAFF
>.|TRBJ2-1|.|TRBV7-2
TGTGCCAGCAGCACCTATACAAGTGAGCAGTTCTTC
CASSTYTSEQFF
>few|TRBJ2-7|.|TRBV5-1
TGCGCCAGCAGCCGGAGCGGACAAAACTCCTACGAGCAGTACTTC
CASSRSGQNSYEQYF
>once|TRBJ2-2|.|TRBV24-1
TGTGCCACCAGTGCAGCGAACACCGGGGAGCTGTTTTTT
CATSAANTGELFF
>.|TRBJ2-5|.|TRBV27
TGTGCCACCATGGACAGCAAAGAGACCCAGTACTTC
CATMDSKETQYF
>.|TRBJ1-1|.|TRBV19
TGTGCCAGTAGTTACTTTTTGGGGGGGACGAACACTGAAGCTTTCTTT
CASSYFLGGTNTEAFF
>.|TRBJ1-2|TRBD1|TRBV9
TGTGCCAGCAGCCCGGACAGGATGCATGGCTACACCTTC
CASSPDRMHGYTF